This TCR beta chain was retrieved from a study of shared clonotypes between healthy human individuals (dated by TCRdb to 2018 to 2021). In the study overall: A couple of women and a few men aged 18 to 49 years were included in the cohort. For each donor, three plates each were used for CD4 naive and CD4 memory, two plates were used for CD8 naive, and one plate was used for CD8 memory. Blood TCR repertoires of roughly 5 healthy adults were deeply sequenced to estimate repertoire size and the extent of clonotype sharing between individuals. Libraries were prepared and TCR repertoires were sequenced by different laboratories using diverse techniques, in order to increase sequencing depth and limit assay-specific biases. Leukapheresis yielded between about 0.85 and 9 billion PBMCs per donor. What the study reported, not specific to this receptor: Incomplete sequencing was indicated by rarefaction of sorted-subset datasets, despite the large sequencing depth. Higher generation probabilities were observed for clonotypes shared by all four sorted-subset donors than for non-shared clonotypes. When several donors were compared, the shared fraction of clonotypes was 5% to 6.5% for naive CD4, around 3.5% for naive CD8, 2.3% for memory CD4, and less than 0.45% for memory CD8. Sampling was restricted to blood, and TCR repertoires in tissues likely differ from the TCR repertoires found in blood. Based on pairwise subsampling, the degree of clonotype sharing among donors was expected to be affected by sequencing depth. The genetic and exposure-history diversity represented was limited by the small number of donors. Larger estimated clonotype richness was generally found for naive subsets than for memory subsets.

The CDR3, from cysteine to phenylalanine, totals 13 residues. Only the CDR3 portion is preserved as DNA: 39 bases, with reading frame beginning at the first base. The germline V gene specifies MNHEY as CDR1 and SVGAGI as CDR2. Cut back by 6 bases and 4 bases, the V and J ends lie 12 bases apart. With respect to this clone: The target of this receptor is not known. No qualities accompany the bases; no much larger clone lies one base away.

For the CD8 naive samples, CD45RO-negative cells were positively selected for CCR7, yielding a CD45RA+CCR7+ population from which TemRA cells were excluded. The donors were healthy, HIV-negative adults with no recently reported acute infections or vaccinations. Every donor was a Caucasian adult residing in Nashville, Tennessee, USA. Blood was collected by leukapheresis, and PBMCs were isolated by Ficoll-Histopaque density gradient centrifugation and then cryopreserved in liquid nitrogen vapor phase. Analytical flow cytometry was used to check the purity and quantity of each magnetically sorted T cell population. From each sorted fraction, genomic DNA was isolated and quantified by UV absorbance on a Nanodrop 2000c. Using the deep immunoSEQ assay, multiplex PCR amplified TCR CDR3 regions from genomic DNA. Genomic DNA extracted from each cell subset was distributed evenly over all wells of several immunoSEQ 96-well plates, and each plate served as one replicate. For sorted subsets, each replicate PCR was loaded with roughly 200 ng genomic DNA, equivalent to roughly 30,000 T cell genomes. Purified libraries were measured with a Qubit 3.0 fluorometer, size-checked on a Bioanalyzer 2100, and measured again with the KAPA Library Quantification kit. Every immunoSEQ 96-well plate was sequenced on a dedicated single-read 150-cycle Illumina NextSeq 550 flow cell. Under the source paper's analysis protocol: Because the immunoSEQ output included only junctional sequences and no quality scores, the filtering could not be the same as the filtering used for full-length reads. To assign V/J genes and CDR3, sequences were annotated using PyIR, a Python wrapper for IgBLAST v1.9, with IMGT germline references. Reads were removed for weak V/J assignments (E-value above 1e-6), missing CDR3, stop codons, out-of-frame junctions, or ambiguous translated residues. V3J clonotypes were defined as sequences sharing the same inferred V gene, J gene, and CDR3 amino acid sequence. To compute the percentage overlap between repertoires, the number of shared unique clonotypes was divided by the size of the smaller repertoire. RTK rarefaction, the Chao1 estimator, and Recon v2.1 estimates of unobserved clonotypes were used to assess repertoire richness. Generation probabilities for all TCRbeta clonotypes obtained by the gDNA method from a handful of donors were computed using OLGA. In TCRdb, the immuneACCESS table is reduced to in-frame sequences with V and J assigned. These tables do not hold every clone; where another copy was compared, an unresolved V gene accounts for under half, and the others remain unexplained. For V, J and clone size, that table is used; D and trimming come from the DNA. In this sample the table shows some 1,900,000 clones, approximately 94% of which occur a single time. The ten largest clones take up roughly 1.2% of the sample.

The V and J genes are TRBV6-5 and TRBJ1-2, with the D gene too uncertain to name. The receptor comes from a man aged 18 to 29 in good health. Sequenced sample: naive CD8+ T cells sorted from blood. The cell subset or site label for this specimen denotes: CD45RA+CCR7+. The CDR3 loop reads CASRMGSGYGYTF. The sequence in DNA is TGTGCCAGCAGAATGGGTTCCGGCTATGGCTACACCTTC.